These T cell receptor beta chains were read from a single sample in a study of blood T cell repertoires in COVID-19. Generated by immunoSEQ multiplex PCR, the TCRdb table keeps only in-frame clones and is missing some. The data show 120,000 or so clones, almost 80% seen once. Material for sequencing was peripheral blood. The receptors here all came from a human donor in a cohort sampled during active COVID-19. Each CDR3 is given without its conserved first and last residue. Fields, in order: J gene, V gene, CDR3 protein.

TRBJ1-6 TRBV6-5 ASSRDGGNSPLH
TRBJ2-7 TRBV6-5 ASSYSTEYEQY
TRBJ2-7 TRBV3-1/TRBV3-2 ASSRGVPYEQY
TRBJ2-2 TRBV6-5 ASSYSRNTGELF
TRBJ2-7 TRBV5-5 ASSPGQGGREQY
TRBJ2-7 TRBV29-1 SGKTPPGLAGVHEQY
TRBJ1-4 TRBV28 ASNSGPLNEKLF
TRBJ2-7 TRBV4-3 ASSQDLSSGSLWQY
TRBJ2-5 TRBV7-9 ASSQIYETQY
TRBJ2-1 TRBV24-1 ATPKPTSGQQF
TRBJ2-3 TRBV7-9 ASSPQGPSTDTQY